This T cell receptor (beta chain) was obtained from a study of shared clonotypes between healthy human individuals. Investigators spread the genomic DNA of each subset evenly over several immunoSEQ plates. Using immunoSEQ multiplex PCR, the repertoire was profiled, and TCRdb retains in-frame clones only, with some absent. This repertoire shows a few million clones, 85% to 95% found once; its top ten account for about 0.37%. The CDR3 contains 15 residues. CDR1 ENHRY and CDR2 SYGVKD come from the germline V gene. Trimming stripped 4 bases from V and 0 bases from J, with 10 bases between. The rearrangement uses TRBV10-3 and TRBJ2-1, with D unclear. Sequencing was done on a sample of naive CD4+ T cells from PBMCs. Subset given: CD45RA+ positively selected. The sequence derives from a man aged 18 to 35 in good health. Some clones in this sample may be carry-over from other donors' samples. The CDR3 is CAISVAAGSYNEQFF. CDR3 nucleotide sequence: TGTGCCATCAGTGTGGCAGCCGGCTCCTACAATGAGCAGTTCTTC.